Listed here are 8 T cell receptor beta chains from one sample, sequenced in a study of blood T cell repertoires in COVID-19 (dated by TCRdb to 2018 to 2021). Libraries were built with the immunoSEQ multiplex PCR assay. This immuneACCESS table, as held by TCRdb, lists in-frame sequences with V and J called but not all clones. Of the missing ones, under half trace to an unresolved V gene in checked studies; the others have no known cause. The sample table holds 200,000 or so clones, of which roughly 85% were seen once. About 4.9% of the sample is taken by the ten largest. Specimen: peripheral blood. Receptor source: a woman aged 30 to 39 with acute or convalescent COVID-19.

This clone was observed once. V usage is TRBV7-2 and J usage is TRBJ2-3; 9 nucleotides align to TRBD2. Germline CDR1 and CDR2: SGHTA and FQGNSA. The ends lost 7 bases at V and 9 bases at J; junction bases unmatched: 17. The CDR3 loop spans 16 amino acids. CDR3 bases: TGTGCCAGCACCGAGGGTAGCGGGGGACTTTTGGGGACGCAGTATTTT. It is translated as CASTEGSGGLLGTQYF.

The V and J genes are TRBV9 and TRBJ2-5; D may be TRBD2 (5 bases). V was trimmed by 3 bases and J by 2 bases, leaving 8 bases between them. This CDR3 is 13 amino acids long. Germline V gene lookup returns CDR1 SGDLS and CDR2 YYNGEE. The CDR3 loop is CASSGGKQETQYF. CDR3 sequence (DNA): TGTGCCAGCAGCGGAGGGAAACAAGAGACCCAGTACTTC.

The gene calls are TRBV24-1 and TRBJ2-7; D might be TRBD2 (5 bases). The germline V gene has CDR1 KGHDR and CDR2 SFDVKD. V was cut by 2 bases and J by 3 bases, with 13 bases left in between. This CDR3 spans 15 amino acids. The CDR3 sequence: CATSDSVGSSYEQYF. The CDR3 DNA reads TGTGCCACCAGTGATTCGGTGGGGAGCAGCTACGAGCAGTACTTC.

The CDR3 DNA is TGCAGCGTTGATAGTCCCTCCCGAGGATATGATGGCTACACCTTC. Protein: CSVDSPSRGYDGYTF. V and J are TRBV29-1 and TRBJ1-2; D is undetermined. This CDR3 is 15 amino acids long. The germline V gene has CDR1 SQVTM and CDR2 ANQGSEA. Trimming left V 3 bases short and J 6 bases short, with 20 bases between.

This clone was detected only once. The chain links TRBV2 to TRBJ1-2; 7 bases fit TRBD1. Germline loops: CDR1 SNHLY, CDR2 FYNNEI. CDR3 size: 15 residues. Trimming at V came to 5 bases and at J to 2 bases, leaving 8 bases not matched to a gene. This chain's CDR3 is CASSSGPGGNYGYTF. DNA for the CDR3: TGTGCCAGCAGTTCAGGCCCAGGGGGGAACTATGGCTACACCTTC.

The chain couples TRBV4-1 to TRBJ1-5, with D hard to call. The germline V gene encodes CDR1 MGHRA and CDR2 YSYEKL. Trimming left V 4 bases short and J 1 base short, with 5 bases between. The CDR3 is made up of 13 amino acids. CDR3 sequence reads: CASSLASNQPQHF. For the CDR3, the DNA is TGCGCCAGCAGCCTAGCGAGCAATCAGCCCCAGCATTTT.

The V and J genes are TRBV11-3 and TRBJ1-3, with a weak D call TRBD1 (6 bases). The CDR3 is made up of 14 amino acids. V was clipped by 4 bases and J by 8 bases, with 15 bases between them. Germline lookup yields CDR1 SGHNT and CDR2 YENEEA. The CDR3 nucleotides read TGTGCCAGCAGCTCCCGTGGACAGTCAGACACCATATATTTT. Translating it yields CASSSRGQSDTIYF.

The chain carries TRBV6-2 or TRBV6-3 and TRBJ2-7, with D possibly TRBD1 on 6 matching bases. The CDR3 sequence is 19 residues long. CDR1 is MNHEY and CDR2 is SVGEGT in the germline V gene. Trimming removed 0 bases from V and 4 bases from J, with 25 bases in between. This CDR3 reads CASSYSLGPSPGQKYEQYF. The CDR3 coding sequence is TGTGCCAGCAGTTACTCATTGGGACCCTCTCCGGGACAAAAGTACGAGCAGTACTTC.